The present entry profiles one TCR beta chain with its context. The table came from immunoSEQ multiplex PCR; TCRdb's copy has only in-frame clones and leaves some out. The sample records approximately 300,000 clones, about 88% being singletons. Germline V lookup: CDR1 SGHRS, CDR2 YFSETQ. The germline V and J ends were trimmed by 4 bases and 4 bases, with 14 bases remaining between them. The CDR3 has 14 residues. Which cohort a participant joined came from the clinical history participants gave. Two negative PCRs, clearance, or symptom resolution were required of recovered Cohort 3 donors. These data belong to a study of blood T cell repertoires in COVID-19. At the level of the study: Spain, Italy and the United States supplied samples that represented acute and convalescent COVID-19. T cells, B-cell-depleted T cells, or PBMCs provided the cDNA or gDNA that served as material.

V usage is TRBV5-1 and J usage is TRBJ1-1; D gene ambiguous. The sample was PBMCs or T cells enriched from blood (not recorded which). The source of this sequence is a man aged 55 to 70 who had recovered from COVID-19. CDR3 loop: CASSPGLEGTEAFF. CDR3 nucleotides: TGCGCCAGCAGCCCTGGACTAGAGGGCACTGAAGCTTTCTTT.